This passage covers 14 T cell receptor beta chains from one sample sequenced in a study of cytomegalovirus exposure and HLA in healthy donors (dated by TCRdb to about 2017). Library method: the immunoSEQ multiplex PCR assay. For the multiplex PCR, a mixture combining 60 forward primers for TCR Vbeta segments and 13 reverse primers for TCR Jbeta segments was used. TCRdb re-hosts the immuneACCESS table, in-frame sequences only. Its copies lack some clones; in the studies checked, an unresolved V gene accounts for under half of them, and the cause for the rest is not known. The sample table records tens of thousands of clones. Jointly, the top ten make up about 6% of the sample. Sequences were obtained from PBMCs. All receptors come from a girl between 5 and 17 years old in good health and CMV-seropositive.

The chain recombines TRBV5-6 with TRBJ1-2; D remains ambiguous. CDR3 length: 12 residues. Trimming took 0 bases from V and 7 from J, leaving 7 bases between them. Germline CDR1 SGHDT, CDR2 YYEEEE. The CDR3 coding sequence is TGTGCCAGCAGCTTGGGCCCGGGTGGCTACACCTTC. This translates into CASSLGPGGYTF.

The J gene is TRBJ2-5, the V gene TRBV29-1; no clear D gene. Trimming took off 5 bases at V and 1 base at J, with 11 bases between the two ends. The CDR3 is 13 residues long. The germline CDR1 and CDR2 sequences are SQVTM and ANQGSEA. CDR3 region: CSVLTTLQETQYF. CDR3 in DNA: TGCAGCGTTCTAACGACACTCCAAGAGACCCAGTACTTC. The entire variable domain, with the rest obtained from reference TRBV29-1 and TRBJ2-5, is as follows: SAVISQKPSRDICQRGTSLTIQCQVDSQVTMMFWYRQQPGQSLTLIATANQGSEATYESGFVIDKFPISRPNLTFSTLTVSNMSPEDSSIYLCSVLTTLQETQYFGPGTRLLVL.

The chain is built from TRBV4-1 and TRBJ2-1; no firm D call. The V gene's germline CDR1 is MGHRA and CDR2 YSYEKL. The CDR3 runs to 12 residues. V was cut by 2 bases and J by 3 bases, with 2 bases left in between. CDR3 in amino acids: CASSQLYNEQFF. Here the CDR3 DNA reads TGCGCCAGCAGCCAACTCTACAATGAGCAGTTCTTC.

This chain uses TRBV29-1 with TRBJ1-1; 7 nucleotides line up with TRBD1. Trimming removed 2 bases from V and 0 bases from J; junction bases left unmatched: 9. The CDR3 is 16 amino acids. Germline-derived CDR1 and CDR2 are SQVTM and ANQGSEA. The CDR3 DNA follows: TGCAGCGTTGAATTGTGGACAGGTAATATGAACACTGAAGCTTTCTTT. Its protein is CSVELWTGNMNTEAFF.

The V gene is TRBV9, the J gene TRBJ2-6; possibly TRBD1 for D (5 bases). The CDR3 covers 16 residues. CDR1 is SGDLS and CDR2 is YYNGEE in the germline V gene. Trimming shortened V by 3 bases and J by 1 base, and 11 bases separated the two germline ends. The CDR3 is CASSARDRSGANVLTF. CDR3 sequence (DNA): TGTGCCAGCAGCGCCCGAGACAGATCTGGGGCCAACGTCCTGACTTTC.

The chain uses TRBV4-1 and TRBJ1-2; D ambiguous. Trimming pared 4 bases from V and 2 bases from J, leaving 14 bases between. This CDR3 contains 15 residues. Germline V gene lookup returns CDR1 MGHRA and CDR2 YSYEKL. The CDR3 is CASSLHRGTNYGYTF. The CDR3 nucleotides are TGCGCCAGCAGCCTCCATCGGGGTACAAACTATGGCTACACCTTC.

The V and J genes are TRBV19 and TRBJ2-7; tentative D call: TRBD1 (5 bases). V shed 9 bases and J shed 1 base, with 34 bases lying between them. Germline V gene sequence: CDR1 LNHDA, CDR2 SQIVND (reference sequence). The CDR3 has 20 residues. For the CDR3, the DNA is TGTGCCAGCAGCCGACAGACCTGTACCTTCTCTAGATATTCATCCTACGAGCAGTACGTC. Its translation is CASSRQTCTFSRYSSYEQYV.

The J gene is TRBJ2-7, the V gene TRBV6-1, with D perhaps matching TRBD2 (5 bases). Looked up from germline, CDR1 is MNHNS and CDR2 is SASEGT. The ends were cut back, 2 bases at V and 1 base at J, with 12 bases in the middle. CDR3 length: 15 residues. The CDR3 here is CASSEFGLNSYEQYV. Here the CDR3 DNA reads TGTGCCAGCAGTGAATTTGGACTGAATTCCTACGAGCAGTACGTC.

A word on this clone: Within the sample, other DNA sequences also encode this same CDR3. The chain uses TRBV19 and TRBJ1-1; maybe TRBD1 (5 bases). From germline, CDR1 is LNHDA and CDR2 SQIVND (reference sequence). The V gene lost 5 bases and the J gene lost 3 bases, with 10 bases spanning the gap. The CDR3 extends over 13 amino acids. CDR3 region: CASSVKGDTEAFF. The CDR3 DNA sequence: TGTGCCAGTAGTGTAAAAGGGGACACTGAAGCTTTCTTT.

Note on this clone: Other DNA sequences within the sample encode an identical CDR3. The V and J genes are TRBV18 and TRBJ1-5, with D unresolved. The CDR3 length is 14 residues. V was pared by 3 bases and J by 2 bases, with 8 bases between. The germline V gene has CDR1 KGHSH and CDR2 LQKENI. CDR3 sequence: CASSPGGGNQPQHF. For the CDR3, the DNA is TGTGCCAGCTCACCGGGAGGAGGCAATCAGCCCCAGCATTTT.

The chain couples TRBV4-1 to TRBJ1-1; 7 bases map to TRBD1. Germline V CDR1 and CDR2: MGHRA, YSYEKL. The V and J ends lost 5 bases and 4 bases, in that order; junction bases with no gene match: 7. The CDR3 is 14 amino acids. The CDR3 DNA is TGCGCCAGCAGCATGGACAGGATGGCCACTGAAGCTTTCTTT. It yields the protein CASSMDRMATEAFF.

This chain links TRBV19 with TRBJ1-1; the match to TRBD1 covers 7 bases. The V segment lost 6 bases and the J segment 3 bases; nucleotides outside the gene matches: 7. CDR3 length equals 14 residues. The germline gives CDR1 LNHDA, CDR2 SQIVND (reference sequence). DNA for the CDR3: TGTGCCAGTAGGTGGGGTACAGGGGACACTGAAGCTTTCTTT. Its translation is CASRWGTGDTEAFF.

The chain carries TRBV15 and TRBJ2-7; 8 nucleotides line up with TRBD1. Trimming at V came to 3 bases and at J to 6 bases, leaving 10 bases not matched to a gene. The CDR3 totals 15 residues. Germline-derived CDR1 and CDR2 are LNHNV and YYDKDF (reference sequence). CDR3 sequence reads: CATSSDDDRGGEQYV. CDR3 DNA sequence: TGTGCCACCAGCAGCGACGACGACAGGGGCGGCGAGCAGTACGTC.

The V gene is TRBV6-5, the J gene TRBJ2-3, with D tentatively TRBD2 (6 bases). V lost 2 bases to trimming and J lost 2 bases, with 11 bases between them. Per the germline V gene, CDR1 is MNHEY and CDR2 is SVGAGI. The CDR3 is 15 residues long. CDR3 protein: CASSYARDSTDTQYF. The CDR3 bases are TGTGCCAGCAGTTACGCGCGGGACTCCACAGATACGCAGTATTTT.